This T cell receptor (beta chain) was captured in a study of shared clonotypes between healthy human individuals. Study-level points and caveats: The genetic and exposure-history diversity represented was limited by few donors. Estimated richness was generally greater in naive than memory subsets.

Every donor was a Caucasian adult from Nashville, Tennessee. CDR1 and CDR2 from the germline V gene are MDHEN and SYDVKM. The CDR3 is 14 residues long. With 6 bases removed from V and 5 bases from J, the gap between germline ends came to 13 bases. With regard to this clone: Its antigen is as yet unknown.

An assay was performed, and its level was deep. Clones were sequenced by immunoSEQ multiplex PCR, and TCRdb holds only the in-frame ones, with some missing. The table shows approximately 1,500,000 clones, with 95% to 99% occurring only once. The TCR originated in a man aged 25-45 years in good health. Sequencing was carried out using naive CD4+ T cells sorted from blood. Subset of the sample: CD45RA+ positively selected. The rearrangement joins TRBV28 to TRBJ1-4, with D hard to call. The CDR3 reads CASRDAGRNEKLFF. The CDR3 DNA sequence: TGTGCCAGCAGAGATGCAGGTCGAAATGAAAAACTGTTTTTT.